This TCR beta chain was sequenced for a study of OX40 agonist ivuxolimab in advanced cancers. TCRdb's table, derived via immunoSEQ multiplex PCR, lists solely in-frame clones and lacks some. Here the sample spans roughly 90,000 clones, approximately 90% being singletons. CDR1 and CDR2 from the germline V gene are SGHDT and YYEEEE. V was cut by 0 bases and J by 3 bases, with 7 bases left in between. The CDR3 is 14 residues long. The V gene is TRBV5-6, the J gene TRBJ1-5; a possible D gene is TRBD1 (5 bases). This receptor was obtained from an adult with an advanced solid tumor such as melanoma, head and neck, liver or kidney cancer. The sample consisted of CD4+ or CD8+ T cells sorted from blood, taken in a trial of the OX40 agonist ivuxolimab. CDR3 protein: CASSLGGANQPQHF. The CDR3 coding sequence is TGTGCCAGCAGCTTGGGTGGGGCCAATCAGCCCCAGCATTTT.